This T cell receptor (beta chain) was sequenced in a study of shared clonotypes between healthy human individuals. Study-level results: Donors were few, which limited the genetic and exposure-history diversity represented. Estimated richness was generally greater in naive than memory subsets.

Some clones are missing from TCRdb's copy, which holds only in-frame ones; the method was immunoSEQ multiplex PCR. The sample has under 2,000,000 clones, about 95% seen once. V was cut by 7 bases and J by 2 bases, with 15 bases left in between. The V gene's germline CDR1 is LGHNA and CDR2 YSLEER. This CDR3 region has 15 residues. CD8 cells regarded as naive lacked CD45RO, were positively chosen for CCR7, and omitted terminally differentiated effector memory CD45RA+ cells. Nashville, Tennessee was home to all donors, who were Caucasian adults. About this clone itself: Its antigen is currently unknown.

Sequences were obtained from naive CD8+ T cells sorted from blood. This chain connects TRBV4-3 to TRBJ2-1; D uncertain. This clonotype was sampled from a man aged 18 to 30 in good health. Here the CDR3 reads CASTPRLEAYNEQFF. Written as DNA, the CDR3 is TGCGCCAGCACCCCCCGGCTCGAAGCCTACAATGAGCAGTTCTTC.